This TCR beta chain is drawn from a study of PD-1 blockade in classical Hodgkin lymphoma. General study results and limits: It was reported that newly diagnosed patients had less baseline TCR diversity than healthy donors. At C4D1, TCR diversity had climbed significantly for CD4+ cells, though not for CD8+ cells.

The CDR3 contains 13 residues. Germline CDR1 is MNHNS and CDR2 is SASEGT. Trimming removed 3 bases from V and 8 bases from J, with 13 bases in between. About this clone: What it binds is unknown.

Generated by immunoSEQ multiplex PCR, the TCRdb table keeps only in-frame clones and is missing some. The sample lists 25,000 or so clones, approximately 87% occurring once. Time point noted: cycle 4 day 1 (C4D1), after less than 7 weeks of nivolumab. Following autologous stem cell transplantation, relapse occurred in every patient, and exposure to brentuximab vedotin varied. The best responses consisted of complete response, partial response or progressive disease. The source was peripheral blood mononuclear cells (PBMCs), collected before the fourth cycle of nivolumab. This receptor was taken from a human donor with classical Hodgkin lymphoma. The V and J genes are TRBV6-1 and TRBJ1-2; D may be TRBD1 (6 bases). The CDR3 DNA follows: TGTGCCAGCAGTGATAGGGACATCGGGGGCTACACCTTC. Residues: CASSDRDIGGYTF.